The 5 T cell receptor beta chains reported below all come from one sample, sequenced in a study of T cells in Graves' hyperthyroidism and ophthalmopathy. What was amplified from RNA transcripts were TCR beta CDR3 regions. Carried out on the TCR CDR3, a first-round RT-PCR used the HTBI primer set. TCRdb re-derived calls from the multiplex PCR reads in MiXCR, one entry per CDR3 protein. The table shows a few hundred thousand distinct CDR3 sequences, with about 15% occurring only once. Material for sequencing was blood. The receptors originated from a woman in her fifties or sixties with Graves' ophthalmopathy.

This clonotype was detected a few times. V usage is TRBV6-6 and J usage is TRBJ2-3; D unclear. V lost 2 bases to trimming and J lost 2 bases, with 8 bases between them. Germline values: CDR1 MNHNY, CDR2 SVGAGI (reference sequence). This CDR3 contains 14 residues. The CDR3 sequence is CASSYGLVTDTQYF. The CDR3 coding sequence is TGTGCCAGCAGTTACGGGCTAGTCACAGATACGCAGTATTTT.

The chain links TRBV9 to TRBJ2-5; 14 nucleotides agree with TRBD2. This CDR3 comprises 19 residues. Trimming removed 0 bases from V and 4 bases from J; junction bases left unmatched: 11. CDR1 is SGDLS, CDR2 YYNGEE, per germline. For the CDR3, the DNA is TGTGCCAGCAGCGTAGCCGGGACTAGCGGGAGTTTTGATGGAGAGACCCAGTACTTC. It encodes CASSVAGTSGSFDGETQYF.

The chain couples TRBV20-1 to TRBJ2-1; TRBD2 matches 9 bases. The CDR3 covers 15 residues. Germline V gene sequence: CDR1 DFQATT, CDR2 SNEGSKA (reference sequence). Losses at the gene ends were 2 bases for V and 4 bases for J; bases not matched to a gene: 6. CDR3 DNA: TGCAGTGCTAGACCGCCGGGACTAGCATACAATGAGCAGTTCTTC. This encodes CSARPPGLAYNEQFF.

This clonotype was counted ten times or more. The chain has TRBV3-1 and TRBJ1-2; D may be TRBD1 (5 bases). CDR3 size: 13 residues. The germline CDR1 and CDR2 sequences are LGHDT and YNNKEL (reference sequence). Trimming shortened V by 8 bases and J by 6 bases, and 16 bases separated the two germline ends. Here the CDR3 reads CASRDRSLHGYTF. CDR3 sequence (DNA): TGTGCCAGCCGGGACCGCAGCCTTCATGGCTACACCTTC.

The table lists this clonotype with many counts. The chain recombines TRBV20-1 with TRBJ1-3; 9 nucleotides agree with TRBD1. The CDR3 runs 16 residues. With V trimmed by 3 bases and J by 4 bases, 10 bases remained unmatched. The germline CDR1 and CDR2 sequences are DFQATT and SNEGSKA (reference sequence). The CDR3 spells CSARGWDRVGGNTIYF. As DNA, the CDR3 is TGCAGTGCTAGGGGCTGGGACAGGGTAGGAGGAAACACCATATATTTT.